This TCR beta chain was identified during a study of identifying expanded T cells in peripheral blood (dated by TCRdb to about 2019). In terms of the full investigation: Technical replicates were generated by sequencing separate aliquots of the same genomic DNA pool, with four replicates compared pairwise. General conclusions and limits of the study: It was expected by the authors that biological variance in healthy repertoires might increase further over much longer intervals, such as months to years. The binomial model flagged approximately 1.2 differentially abundant clones between technical replicates, compared with around 15 over two weeks and approximately 18 over around 4 weeks. For all healthy donors, the variance in clone template counts between approximately 2-week samples rose significantly as total template count increased. Both the number of clones called differentially abundant and the false-positive rate were significantly reduced by the beta-binomial model across all healthy-donor time intervals.

During the collection period, no immune events, such as infections, were documented for the healthy donors. Time-dependent variance in a beta-binomial model of T-cell clone differential abundance was calibrated using healthy-donor blood repertoires as a training cohort. The training cohort comprised roughly ten healthy donors, 3 female and 7 male. An age range of roughly 29 to 65 years, with an average of approximately 43 years, was recorded for the donors. Obtained from a commercial supplier, whole blood was collected from each healthy donor at three time points set approximately two weeks apart. For immunosequencing, genomic DNA was extracted from unsorted whole blood. With respect to this clone: What this receptor recognizes is not known. Base qualities are missing; no much larger clone stands one base away.

The germline V gene sets CDR1 to SGHAT and CDR2 to FQNNGV. From cysteine to phenylalanine, the CDR3 is 12 amino acids long. Solely the CDR3 DNA is kept, with 36 bases framed from the first base. At the junction V is shortened by 7 bases and J by 6 bases, with 13 bases in between. The immunoSEQ Assay, which uses bias-controlled multiplex PCR amplification of genomic DNA, was used to profile TCRbeta CDR3 regions. The authors' pipeline ran thus. The absolute abundance of each unique TCRbeta CDR3 region was quantified after sequences were collapsed and filtered. Differential abundance was tested with two models: a binomial (Fisher-equivalent) model and a beta-binomial model that adds time-dependent variance fitted from healthy donors. Clones with fewer than 5 combined templates were removed, and differential abundance was called for clones with a Benjamini-Hochberg FDR below 0.01. In the beta-binomial model, variance was expressed as a function of the total template count across the two samples, in the form v = (b*log(k)+a)^2. TCRdb provides this immuneACCESS table in a form limited to in-frame rearrangements. Some clones are lacking; in checked studies, under half of them reflect an unresolved V gene, and why the rest are absent is not known. V and J calls and clone size follow that table, whereas D and trimming were derived from the DNA. The sample data list tens of thousands of clones, and about 87% of these were observed just once. The top ten clonotypes cover 3% to 4% of the sample.

Sequenced input: blood. The receptor was isolated from a person aged 18 to 75 in good health. The chain joins TRBV11-2 to TRBJ2-7, with TRBD2 as a weak D call on 5 bases. The nucleotides read TGTGCCAGCACCTCGAGGGATCGCGAGCAGTACTTC. Translated, this is CASTSRDREQYF.